The clone carrying this T cell receptor beta chain appeared a single time. The same CDR3 can be traced to other DNA sequences in this sample. These data are taken from a study of cytomegalovirus exposure and HLA in healthy donors. Primers for the PCR totalled 60 Vbeta and 13 Jbeta. Only in-frame clones appear in the TCRdb table, and some are missing; sequencing was by immunoSEQ multiplex PCR. Among some 170,000 clones listed, approximately 85% were seen once. V lost 1 base and J 9 bases, leaving 17 bases between the germline ends. The V gene's germline CDR1 is SNHLY and CDR2 FYNNEI. The CDR3 covers 15 residues.

Sequenced sample: PBMCs. This sequence joins TRBV2 and TRBJ2-3; possible D gene TRBD2, 6 bases. The sequence was obtained from a middle-aged man in good health and CMV-seropositive. The CDR3 DNA follows: TGTGCCAGCAGTGAAGGGAGGGGTGGTATGGGGACGCAGTATTTT. Its translation: CASSEGRGGMGTQYF.